Below, 29 T cell receptor beta chains from the same sample are listed, as sequenced in a study of T cell repertoires in cytomegalovirus infection (dated 2019 in TCRdb). The antigens these receptors bind are not known. The meaning of the sample's treatment or condition label: in vitro stimulation with specific CMV peptide epitopes to enrich CMV-specific T cells. TCRdb lists the instrument as Illumina HiSeq 1500. TCRdb reprocessed the public reads (quality trimming at Q25 with fastp, clone calling with MiXCR) and kept in-frame beta chains. Rows with a matching CDR3 protein are joined into one entry that keeps the most common DNA and genes. In all, the sample holds about 830,000 distinct CDR3 sequences, and about 31% of those were seen once. The ten largest clones take up 12% of the sample. The sequenced sample was cultured CD8+ T cells from PBMCs, obtained from culture after CMV antigen stimulation. All receptors derive from a human donor in good health (CMV status not recorded). Some clones in this sample may be carry-over from other donors' samples.

The DNA of the CDR3 is TGTGCCAGCAGTTTAACAGATGATGAGCAGTTCTTC. It translates to CASSLTDDEQFF. The rearrangement joins TRBV12-3 or TRBV12-4 to TRBJ2-1; D gene unclear. Trimming removed 2 bases from V and 8 bases from J, with 7 bases in between. There are 12 residues in the CDR3.

The genes are TRBV6-5 and TRBJ1-5; D unclear. CDR3 length equals 15 residues. Germline CDR1 is MNHEY and CDR2 is SVGAGI. V was clipped by 2 bases and J by 0 bases, with 8 bases between them. CDR3 loop: CASSYNSYSNQPQHF. In DNA, the CDR3 is TGTGCCAGCAGTTACAACAGCTATAGCAATCAGCCCCAGCATTTT.

A few counts support this clonotype. V gene TRBV7-6 combines with J gene TRBJ1-5; D gene ambiguous. The V and J ends lost 1 base and 0 bases respectively, with 10 bases between them. Germline CDR1 and CDR2: SGHVS and FNYEAQ. CDR3 length equals 16 residues. For the CDR3, the DNA is TGTGCCAGCAGCTTAGTAGGAGGAAATAGCAATCAGCCCCAGCATTTT. Its protein is CASSLVGGNSNQPQHF.

V and J are TRBV7-8 and TRBJ1-1; D may be TRBD1 (6 bases). CDR1 SGHVS and CDR2 FQNEAQ come from the germline V gene. The CDR3 spans 13 residues. The germline V and J ends were trimmed by 3 bases and 6 bases, with 11 bases remaining between them. The CDR3 nucleotides read TGTGCCAGCAGCTTTCAGGGGACGGCTGAAGCTTTCTTT. Translation gives CASSFQGTAEAFF.

This clonotype was observed a few times. The genes are TRBV6-5 and TRBJ1-6; D is unresolved. The CDR3 has 15 amino acids. The ends were cut back, 2 bases at V and 6 bases at J, with 11 bases in the middle. Per the germline V gene, CDR1 is MNHEY and CDR2 is SVGAGI. The CDR3 protein is CASSYGISGNSPLHF. The CDR3 DNA reads TGTGCCAGCAGTTACGGGATAAGTGGTAATTCACCCCTCCACTTT.

The CDR3 coding sequence is TGCGCCAGCAGCCAAGATGTAGCGGGGGGGAGCACAGATACGCAGTATTTT. It codes for CASSQDVAGGSTDTQYF. The V and J genes are TRBV4-3 and TRBJ2-3, with 11 bases that match TRBD2. The germline CDR1 and CDR2 sequences are LGHNA and YSLEER. V shed 0 bases and J 0 bases; nucleotides not matched to a gene: 2. This CDR3 has 17 amino acids.

V is TRBV3-1 and J is TRBJ2-7, with D tentatively TRBD1 or TRBD2 (5 bases each). The CDR3 spans 16 residues. With 1 base removed from V and 2 bases from J, the gap between germline ends came to 15 bases. Germline V CDR1 and CDR2: LGHDT, YNNKEL (reference sequence). The CDR3 reads CASSQVPGRTTYEQYF. The CDR3 DNA reads as TGTGCCAGCAGCCAAGTTCCGGGACGGACAACCTACGAGCAGTACTTC.

In this sample, this clonotype turned up a few times. The CDR3, as DNA: TGCAGTGCTAGAGATCCCGGGGAAGCTAGCACAGATACGCAGTATTTT. Translating it yields CSARDPGEASTDTQYF. The J gene is TRBJ2-3, the V gene TRBV20-1; a weak D match, TRBD2 (5 bases). V was clipped by 0 bases and J by 0 bases, with 13 bases between them. In germline, CDR1 is DFQATT, CDR2 SNEGSKA (reference sequence). The CDR3 length is 16 residues.

This clonotype was detected many times. For the CDR3, the DNA is TGTGCCAGCTGGCAGGGCACTCGTGGCTACACCTTC. It is translated as CASWQGTRGYTF. The gene calls are TRBV6-1 and TRBJ1-2; D perhaps matches TRBD1 (5 bases). The length of the CDR3 is 12 residues. The germline V gene has CDR1 MNHNS and CDR2 SASEGT. The V and J ends lost 8 bases and 7 bases respectively, with 14 bases between them.

The chain links TRBV29-1 to TRBJ1-3, with D perhaps matching TRBD1 (6 bases). CDR3 length: 15 amino acids. V lost 1 base and J 0 bases, leaving 10 bases between the germline ends. Germline CDR1 SQVTM, CDR2 ANQGSEA. This chain's CDR3 is CSVEGRGPSGNTIYF. The CDR3, as DNA: TGCAGCGTTGAAGGCAGGGGCCCCTCTGGAAACACCATATATTTT.

The table lists this clonotype with a few counts. The rearrangement joins TRBV3-1 to TRBJ2-7, with unresolved D. V was cut by 4 bases and J by 5 bases, with 6 bases left in between. The CDR3 has 11 residues. Germline-derived CDR1 and CDR2 are LGHDT and YNNKEL (reference sequence). As DNA, the CDR3 is TGTGCCAGCAGCCGATCGAACGAGCAGTACTTC. Translation: CASSRSNEQYF.

V is TRBV5-6 and J is TRBJ2-7; no clear D. V lost 4 bases, J lost 1 base, and 9 bases lay in between. The V gene's germline CDR1 is SGHDT and CDR2 YYEEEE. The CDR3 runs 13 residues. The DNA of the CDR3 is TGTGCCAGCAGCCTTGACCTTTCCTACGAGCAGTACGTC. Translation: CASSLDLSYEQYV.

This clonotype was seen more than once but under ten times. The chain joins TRBV6-1 to TRBJ1-5; unclear D gene. V lost 6 bases and J 0 bases, leaving 12 bases between the germline ends. CDR1 is MNHNS and CDR2 is SASEGT in the germline V gene. This CDR3 region has 15 residues. This CDR3 reads CASSPSRNSNQPQHF. The CDR3 coding sequence is TGTGCCAGCAGCCCCAGCAGGAATAGCAATCAGCCCCAGCATTTT.

The table lists this clonotype with a few counts. This chain links TRBV19 with TRBJ1-2, with D perhaps TRBD1 (6 bases). Trimming cost V 10 bases and J 8 bases, with 23 bases left between them. The germline V gene encodes CDR1 LNHDA and CDR2 SQIVND (reference sequence). The length of the CDR3 is 14 residues. CDR3 nucleotides: TGTGCCACCCCACTCCCGACAGGACATGAGGGCTACACCTTC. Protein sequence: CATPLPTGHEGYTF.

This clonotype occurred a few times. V usage is TRBV2 and J usage is TRBJ1-2, with D maybe TRBD1 (6 bases). V was clipped by 6 bases and J by 4 bases, with 9 bases between them. The germline CDR1 and CDR2 sequences are SNHLY and FYNNEI. This CDR3 spans 12 amino acids. The CDR3 region is CASRGAVYGYTF. The CDR3 region has the DNA TGTGCCAGCAGGGGGGCAGTCTATGGCTACACCTTC.

The CDR3 is CASSFDSYIQYF. CDR3 DNA: TGTGCCAGCAGCTTCGACAGTTACATTCAGTACTTC. V is TRBV7-9 and J is TRBJ2-4; perhaps TRBD1 as D (5 bases). Germline loops: CDR1 SEHNR, CDR2 FQNEAQ (reference sequence). V was clipped by 3 bases and J by 8 bases, with 8 bases between them. The CDR3 contains 12 residues.

This clonotype was observed a handful of times. The chain employs TRBV29-1 and TRBJ2-1, with a weak D call TRBD1 (6 bases). Germline V gives CDR1 SQVTM, CDR2 ANQGSEA. The V and J ends lost 6 bases and 4 bases respectively, with 13 bases between them. The CDR3 has 13 amino acids. The CDR3 coding sequence is TGCAGCGTAGTGGGGGCTCTTTACAATGAGCAGTTCTTC. It is translated as CSVVGALYNEQFF.

V is TRBV9 and J is TRBJ1-2, with D unresolved. In germline, CDR1 is SGDLS, CDR2 YYNGEE. The CDR3 is 10 residues long. The V end was cut by 3 bases, the J end by 8 bases, with 5 bases between. The CDR3 coding sequence is TGTGCCAGCAGCGAGATGGGCTACACCTTC. The encoded protein is CASSEMGYTF.

This clonotype was detected a few times. The V gene is TRBV14, the J gene TRBJ2-1; D unclear. With 1 base removed from V and 0 bases from J, the gap between germline ends came to 13 bases. CDR1 and CDR2 (germline): SGHDN, FVKESK. This CDR3 contains 17 residues. In DNA, the CDR3 is TGTGCCAGCAGCCAAGCTAGAAAGCTTAGCTCCTACAATGAGCAGTTCTTC. Translated, it gives CASSQARKLSSYNEQFF.

The chain is built from TRBV20-1 and TRBJ1-2; 9 bases align to TRBD1. This CDR3 has 15 amino acids. With 1 base clipped from V and 5 bases from J, the junction kept 8 bases outside the gene matches. CDR1 is DFQATT and CDR2 is SNEGSKA in the germline V gene (reference sequence). The CDR3 protein is CSARGNVQGAYGYTF. The CDR3 DNA reads TGCAGTGCTAGAGGGAACGTACAGGGGGCTTATGGCTACACCTTC.

The CDR3 DNA is TGTGCCAGCAGTCCCGGGACTCTCACAGATACGCAGTATTTT. Translated: CASSPGTLTDTQYF. This chain links TRBV12-3 or TRBV12-4 with TRBJ2-3; maybe TRBD2 (6 bases). V gave up 5 bases and J gave up 2 bases, with 11 bases separating them. This CDR3 region has 14 residues.

CDR3 sequence: CASSPWAASTDTQYF. The CDR3 DNA reads TGTGCCAGCAGTCCCTGGGCAGCTAGCACAGATACGCAGTATTTT. The V gene is TRBV6-5, the J gene TRBJ2-3; D is ambiguous. The CDR3 is 15 amino acids. Germline assignment: CDR1 MNHEY and CDR2 SVGAGI. V shed 5 bases and J shed 0 bases, with 12 bases lying between them.

The chain employs TRBV12-3 or TRBV12-4 and TRBJ1-3, with TRBD1 matching over 7 bases. There are 14 residues in the CDR3. The V gene end was trimmed by 5 bases and the J gene end by 4 bases; junction bases not matched to a gene: 5. The CDR3 DNA reads as TGTGCCAGCAGTGACACAGGGGCCGGAAACACCATATATTTT. Amino acid sequence: CASSDTGAGNTIYF.

A few counts support this clonotype. This chain's CDR3 is CASSLTGGSGYTF. CDR3 DNA sequence: TGTGCCAGCAGTCTAACAGGGGGCAGTGGCTACACCTTC. The V and J genes are TRBV6-6 and TRBJ1-2, with 9 bases that match TRBD1. The V and J ends lost 5 bases and 7 bases, in that order; junction bases with no gene match: 5. Germline V gene lookup returns CDR1 MNHNY and CDR2 SVGAGI (reference sequence). CDR3 length: 13 residues.

V and J are TRBV9 and TRBJ1-2; no clear D. Per germline, CDR1 SGDLS and CDR2 YYNGEE. Trimming stripped 3 bases from V and 5 bases from J, with 8 bases between. This CDR3 is 12 amino acids long. CDR3 region: CASSARMYGYTF. CDR3 bases: TGTGCCAGCAGCGCAAGGATGTATGGCTACACCTTC.

This clonotype was recorded at least ten times. This sequence joins TRBV7-8 and TRBJ1-2, with unresolved D. The CDR3 extends over 15 amino acids. Trimming took off 0 bases at V and 3 bases at J, with 11 bases between the two ends. CDR1 is SGHVS and CDR2 is FQNEAQ in the germline V gene. CDR3 sequence: CASSLASKPYYGYTF. The DNA of the CDR3 is TGTGCCAGCAGCTTAGCCAGCAAACCCTACTATGGCTACACCTTC.

The chain joins TRBV3-1 to TRBJ2-1; D perhaps matches TRBD2 (6 bases). The end of the DNA aligns better with TRBJ2-7, so the J call may be wrong. The CDR3 is 16 residues long. Germline CDR1 is LGHDT and CDR2 is YNNKEL (reference sequence). In nucleotides, the CDR3 is TGTGCCAGCAGCCAAGTCCTAGCGCCGGGATACAATGAGCAGTACTTC. This gives the protein CASSQVLAPGYNEQYF.

This chain links TRBV7-2 with TRBJ2-7, with D maybe TRBD2 (5 bases). This CDR3 comprises 15 residues. Germline CDR1 and CDR2: SGHTA and FQGNSA. Trimming removed 1 base at V and 2 bases at J, with 12 bases between. The CDR3 here is CASSLGQRAAYEQYF. The CDR3 DNA follows: TGTGCCAGCAGCTTAGGCCAGAGGGCAGCCTACGAGCAGTACTTC.

This clonotype showed up many times. The chain recombines TRBV7-8 with TRBJ2-3; 7 bases match TRBD2. Trimming removed 1 base from V and 2 bases from J; junction bases left unmatched: 3. CDR3 length: 15 amino acids. In germline, CDR1 is SGHVS, CDR2 FQNEAQ. CDR3 sequence (DNA): TGTGCCAGCAGCTTAGTGGGGACTATCACAGATACGCAGTATTTT. It is translated as CASSLVGTITDTQYF.